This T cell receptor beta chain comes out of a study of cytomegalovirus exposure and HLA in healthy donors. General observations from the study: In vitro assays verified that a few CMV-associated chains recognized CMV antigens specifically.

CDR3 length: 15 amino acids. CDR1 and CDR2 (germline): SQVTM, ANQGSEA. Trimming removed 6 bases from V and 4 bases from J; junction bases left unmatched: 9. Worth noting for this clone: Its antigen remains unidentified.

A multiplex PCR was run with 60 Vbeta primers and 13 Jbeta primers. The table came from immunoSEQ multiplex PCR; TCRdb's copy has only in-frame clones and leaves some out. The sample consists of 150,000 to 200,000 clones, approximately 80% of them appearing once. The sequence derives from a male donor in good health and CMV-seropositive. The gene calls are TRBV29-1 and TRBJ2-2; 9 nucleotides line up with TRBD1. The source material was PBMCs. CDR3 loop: CSVKLGTGSTGELFF. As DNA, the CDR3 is TGCAGCGTCAAGCTGGGGACAGGGAGCACCGGGGAGCTGTTTTTT.